This T cell receptor beta chain was found in a study of CD8 T cells in ankylosing spondylitis. The CDR3 covers 17 residues. Germline-derived CDR1 and CDR2 are SGHRS and YFSETQ. Unmatched junction bases numbered 8, after V lost 4 bases and J lost 2 bases. The authors made TCR beta libraries by quantitative 5'-RACE with molecular barcodes. TCRdb processed the 5' RACE reads anew with MiXCR; each CDR3 protein has one entry. Altogether about 460,000 distinct CDR3 sequences are present, about 5% being singletons, with the ten largest covering under 4.5%. Study observations and caveats: Certain motif variants had earlier been reported in reactive arthritis synovial fluid and blood. Characteristic of ankylosing spondylitis blood, it appeared, was a TCR beta motif comprising roughly 8 highly homologous variants. Matched ankylosing spondylitis synovial fluid reportedly contained a significantly enriched population of disease-linked clones.

Ten or more counts support this clonotype. Its target is not known. This receptor was identified in a male donor with ankylosing spondylitis. Source material: blood, either unsorted or a sorted T cell fraction (not recorded which). J is TRBJ2-1 and V is TRBV5-1; 11 positions match TRBD2. The CDR3 region is CASSPPIAGGPYNEQFF. For the CDR3, the DNA is TGCGCCAGCAGCCCACCTATAGCGGGAGGGCCCTACAATGAGCAGTTCTTC.